The rows below give T cell receptor beta chains drawn from one sample of a study of shared clonotypes between healthy human individuals. TCRdb's table, derived via immunoSEQ multiplex PCR, lists solely in-frame clones and lacks some. Of under 2,000,000 clones in the sample, approximately 94% were seen once. The sequenced sample consisted of naive CD8+ T cells sorted from blood. The source is a man younger than 35 in good health. The CDR3 runs from the conserved cysteine through the conserved F or W. The D gene is left open where the match is weak. Not every row has a clone size; where given, it reads once, few, many or a size class.

abundance,d_gene,v_gene,j_gene,CDR3aa,CDR3nt
-,-,TRBV6-5,TRBJ1-2,CASFGGGYGGYTF,TGTGCCAGCTTCGGAGGAGGCTATGGTGGCTACACCTTC
-,-,TRBV5-6,TRBJ2-1,CASSLSVSYNEQFF,TGTGCCAGCAGCTTGTCGGTCTCCTACAATGAGCAGTTCTTC
once,TRBD1,TRBV28,TRBJ2-7,CASSQGTGNEQYF,TGTGCCAGCAGTCAAGGGACAGGGAATGAGCAGTACTTC
-,TRBD1,TRBV5-4,TRBJ2-7,CASSFGTGFEQYF,TGTGCCAGCAGCTTTGGGACAGGGTTTGAGCAGTACTTC
-,TRBD1,TRBV27,TRBJ2-4,CASSLERTGWKNIQYF,TGTGCCAGCAGTTTAGAACGGACAGGGTGGAAAAACATTCAGTACTTC
-,TRBD2,TRBV10-3,TRBJ2-2,CAISDGGSHTGELFF,TGTGCCATCAGTGATGGCGGGAGTCACACCGGGGAGCTGTTTTTT
once,-,TRBV4-1,TRBJ2-3,CASSQTGLITDTQYF,TGCGCCAGCAGCCAAACCGGACTTATCACAGATACGCAGTATTTT
-,-,TRBV5-6,TRBJ1-2,CASSLESNYGYTF,TGTGCCAGCAGCTTGGAATCCAACTATGGCTACACCTTC
-,TRBD1,TRBV10-3,TRBJ1-2,CAISKDRVDNYGYTF,TGTGCCATCAGCAAAGACAGGGTCGATAACTATGGCTACACCTTC
-,TRBD2,TRBV4-2,TRBJ2-7,CASSQEVTGLAFNEQYF,TGTGCCAGCAGCCAAGAAGTCACAGGACTAGCGTTTAACGAGCAGTACTTC
-,TRBD1,TRBV10-2,TRBJ2-7,CASSESTGGYEQYF,TGCGCCAGCAGTGAGTCGACAGGGGGGTACGAGCAGTACTTC
-,-,TRBV4-1,TRBJ2-7,CASSQASATATYEQYF,TGCGCCAGCAGCCAAGCATCAGCCACAGCGACCTACGAGCAGTACTTC
-,TRBD1,TRBV28,TRBJ1-6,CASSFGTVGSPLHF,TGTGCCAGCAGTTTCGGGACAGTCGGTTCACCCCTCCACTTT
once,-,TRBV2,TRBJ1-1,CASMIDGNEAFF,TGTGCCAGCATGATAGACGGTAATGAAGCTTTCTTT
-,-,TRBV29-1,TRBJ1-1,CSGWDPLNTEAFF,TGCAGCGGATGGGACCCATTAAACACTGAAGCTTTCTTT
-,TRBD1,TRBV10-3,TRBJ2-1,CAITSGTVYNEQFF,TGTGCCATCACGTCCGGGACAGTGTACAATGAGCAGTTCTTC
-,-,TRBV30,TRBJ1-6,CAWGLGSYNSPLHF,TGTGCCTGGGGCTTGGGGTCCTATAATTCACCCCTCCACTTT
-,-,TRBV30,TRBJ2-1,CAWSATQANEQFF,TGTGCCTGGAGTGCCACTCAGGCTAATGAGCAGTTCTTC
-,-,TRBV7-8,TRBJ2-7,CASSLAGTYEQYF,TGTGCCAGCAGCTTAGCAGGGACCTACGAGCAGTACTTC
-,-,TRBV7-9,TRBJ2-7,CASVRPGVGYEQYF,TGTGCCAGTGTTCGTCCGGGGGTCGGATACGAGCAGTACTTC
-,TRBD2,TRBV6-6,TRBJ2-3,CASLAGGPDTQYF,TGTGCCAGCCTAGCGGGAGGGCCCGATACGCAGTATTTT
-,-,TRBV6-5,TRBJ1-5,CASRYGEGIQPQHF,TGTGCCAGCAGATACGGGGAGGGCATTCAGCCCCAGCATTTT
-,-,TRBV2,TRBJ1-6,CASSEALWGSSPLHF,TGTGCCAGCAGTGAAGCGCTTTGGGGCAGCTCACCCCTCCACTTT
-,TRBD2,TRBV28,TRBJ2-5,CASSATSGGVQETQYF,TGTGCCAGCAGTGCCACTAGCGGGGGAGTCCAAGAGACCCAGTACTTC
-,-,TRBV6-6,TRBJ2-3,CASSDPPGDTQYF,TGTGCCAGCAGTGACCCACCTGGGGATACGCAGTATTTT
once,-,TRBV15,TRBJ2-7,CATSRARGSSYEQYF,TGTGCCACCAGCAGAGCGCGAGGAAGCTCCTACGAGCAGTACTTC
-,-,TRBV2,TRBJ2-1,CASSRTGSSYNEQFF,TGTGCCAGCAGTCGGACCGGAAGCTCCTACAATGAGCAGTTCTTC
-,-,TRBV9,TRBJ2-3,CASSVEAGFTDTQYF,TGTGCCAGCAGCGTAGAGGCAGGATTCACAGATACGCAGTATTTT
-,TRBD1,TRBV5-4,TRBJ1-2,CASRLDRVDGYTF,TGTGCCAGCAGGTTGGACAGGGTGGATGGCTACACCTTC
-,TRBD1,TRBV29-1,TRBJ2-7,CSARTGGYYEQYF,TGCAGCGCGCGGACAGGGGGCTATTACGAGCAGTACTTC
-,-,TRBV9,TRBJ2-3,CASSTYSTDTQYF,TGTGCCAGCAGCACCTATAGCACAGATACGCAGTATTTT
once,-,TRBV30,TRBJ1-2,CAWSVSAGREWDYGYTF,TGTGCCTGGAGTGTATCTGCAGGGAGGGAGTGGGACTATGGCTACACCTTC
-,-,TRBV9,TRBJ2-3,CASSIRQKDTQYF,TGTGCCAGCAGCATAAGACAGAAAGATACGCAGTATTTT
once,-,TRBV9,TRBJ1-3,CASSAGSYSSGNTIYF,TGTGCCAGCAGCGCAGGGTCATATAGCTCTGGAAACACCATATATTTT
-,-,TRBV5-1,TRBJ2-7,CASSLVDRAYEQYF,TGCGCCAGCAGCTTGGTCGACAGAGCCTACGAGCAGTACTTC